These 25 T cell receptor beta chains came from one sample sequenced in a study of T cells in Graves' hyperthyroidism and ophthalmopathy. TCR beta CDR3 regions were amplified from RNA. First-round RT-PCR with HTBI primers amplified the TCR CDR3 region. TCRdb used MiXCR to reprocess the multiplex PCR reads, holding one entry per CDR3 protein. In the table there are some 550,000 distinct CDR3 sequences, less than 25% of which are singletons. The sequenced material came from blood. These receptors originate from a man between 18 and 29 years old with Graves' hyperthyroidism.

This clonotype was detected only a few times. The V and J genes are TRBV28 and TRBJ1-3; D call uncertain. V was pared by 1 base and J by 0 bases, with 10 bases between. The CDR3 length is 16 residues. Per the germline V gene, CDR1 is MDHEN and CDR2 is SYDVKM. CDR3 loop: CASSLSTPASGNTIYF. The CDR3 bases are TGTGCCAGCAGTTTATCCACCCCAGCCTCTGGAAACACCATATATTTT.

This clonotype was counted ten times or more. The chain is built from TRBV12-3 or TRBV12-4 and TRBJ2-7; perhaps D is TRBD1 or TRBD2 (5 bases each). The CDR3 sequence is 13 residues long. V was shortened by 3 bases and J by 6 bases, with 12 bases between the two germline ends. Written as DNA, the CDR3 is TGTGCCAGCAGTTTTGGGACGAGTCGCGAGCAGTACTTC. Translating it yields CASSFGTSREQYF.

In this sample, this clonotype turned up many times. DNA of the CDR3: TGTGCCAGCAGCCCGGGGACAGGGAGGACCTACGAGCAGTACTTC. Translation: CASSPGTGRTYEQYF. The chain uses TRBV11-3 and TRBJ2-7, with 9 nucleotides matching TRBD1. The germline CDR1 and CDR2 sequences are SGHNT and YENEEA. V was pared by 5 bases and J by 2 bases, with 7 bases of the junction left unmatched. This CDR3 spans 15 amino acids.

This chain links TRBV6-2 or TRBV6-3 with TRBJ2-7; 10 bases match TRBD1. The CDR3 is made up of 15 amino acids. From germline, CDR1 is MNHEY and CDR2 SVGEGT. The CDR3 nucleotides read TGTGCCAGCAGTTACTTGGACAGGGGGGCCTACGAGCAGTGCGTC. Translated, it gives CASSYLDRGAYEQCV.

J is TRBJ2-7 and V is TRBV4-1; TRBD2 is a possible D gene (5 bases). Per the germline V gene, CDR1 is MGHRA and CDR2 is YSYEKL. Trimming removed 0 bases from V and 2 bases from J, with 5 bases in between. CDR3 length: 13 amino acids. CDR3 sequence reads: CASSQDSAYEQYF. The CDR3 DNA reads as TGCGCCAGCAGCCAAGATAGCGCCTACGAGCAGTACTTC.

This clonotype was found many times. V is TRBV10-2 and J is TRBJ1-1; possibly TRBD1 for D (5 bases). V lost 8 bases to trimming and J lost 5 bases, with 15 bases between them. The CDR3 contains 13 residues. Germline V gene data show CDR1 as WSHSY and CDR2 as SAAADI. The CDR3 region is CASRWGRGTEAFF. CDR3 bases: TGCGCCAGCCGTTGGGGGAGAGGAACTGAAGCTTTCTTT.

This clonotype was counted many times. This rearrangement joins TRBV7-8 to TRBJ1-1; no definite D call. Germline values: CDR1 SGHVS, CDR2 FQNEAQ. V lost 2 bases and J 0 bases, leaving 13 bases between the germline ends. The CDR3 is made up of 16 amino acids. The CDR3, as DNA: TGTGCCAGCAGCTTATTGGCCGTCGGGGTGAACACTGAAGCTTTCTTT. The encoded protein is CASSLLAVGVNTEAFF.

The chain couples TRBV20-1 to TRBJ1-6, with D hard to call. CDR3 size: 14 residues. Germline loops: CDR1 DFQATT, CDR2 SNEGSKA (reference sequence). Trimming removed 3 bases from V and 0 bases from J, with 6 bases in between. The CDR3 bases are TGCAGTGCTAGGTCGTACTCCTATAATTCACCCCTCCACTTT. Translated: CSARSYSYNSPLHF.

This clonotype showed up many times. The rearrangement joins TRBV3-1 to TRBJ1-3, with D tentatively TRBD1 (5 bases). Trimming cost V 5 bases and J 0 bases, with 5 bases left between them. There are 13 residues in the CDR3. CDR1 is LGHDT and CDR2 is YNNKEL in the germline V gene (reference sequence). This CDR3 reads CASSDSSGNTIYF. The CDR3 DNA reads TGTGCCAGCAGCGACAGCTCTGGAAACACCATATATTTT.

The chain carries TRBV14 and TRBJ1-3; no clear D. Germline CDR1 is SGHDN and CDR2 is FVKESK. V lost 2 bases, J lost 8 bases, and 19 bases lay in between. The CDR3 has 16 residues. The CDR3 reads CASSQKLGVPGDTIYF. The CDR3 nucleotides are TGTGCCAGCAGCCAAAAGCTTGGAGTGCCCGGGGACACCATATATTTT.

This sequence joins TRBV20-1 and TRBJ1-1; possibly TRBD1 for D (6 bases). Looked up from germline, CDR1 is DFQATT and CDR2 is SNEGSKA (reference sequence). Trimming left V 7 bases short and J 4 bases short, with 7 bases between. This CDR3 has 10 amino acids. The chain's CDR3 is CSGGATEAFF. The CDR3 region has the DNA TGCAGTGGGGGGGCCACTGAAGCTTTCTTT.

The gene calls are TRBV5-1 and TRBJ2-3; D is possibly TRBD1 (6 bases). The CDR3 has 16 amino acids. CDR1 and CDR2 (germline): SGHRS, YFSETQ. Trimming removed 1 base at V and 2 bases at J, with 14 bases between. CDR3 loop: CASSLRAGDTTDTQYF. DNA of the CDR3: TGCGCCAGCAGCTTGCGAGCAGGGGACACCACAGATACGCAGTATTTT.

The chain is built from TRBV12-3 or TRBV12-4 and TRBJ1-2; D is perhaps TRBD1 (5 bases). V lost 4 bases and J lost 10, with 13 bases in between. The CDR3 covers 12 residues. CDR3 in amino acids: CASSWGRVTYTF. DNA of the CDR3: TGTGCCAGCAGTTGGGGCAGGGTGACCTACACCTTC.

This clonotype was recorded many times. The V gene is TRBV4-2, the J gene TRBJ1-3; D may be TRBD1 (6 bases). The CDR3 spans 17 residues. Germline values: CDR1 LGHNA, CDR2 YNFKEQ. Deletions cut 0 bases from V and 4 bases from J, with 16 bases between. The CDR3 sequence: CASSQDRGGTRGNTIYF. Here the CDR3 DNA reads TGTGCCAGCAGCCAAGATCGAGGGGGGACGCGAGGAAACACCATATATTTT.

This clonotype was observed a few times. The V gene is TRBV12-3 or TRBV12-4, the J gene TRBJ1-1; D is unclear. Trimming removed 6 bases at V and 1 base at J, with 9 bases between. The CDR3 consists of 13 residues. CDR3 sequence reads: CASSPITNTEAFF. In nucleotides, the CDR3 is TGTGCCAGCAGCCCTATAACGAACACTGAAGCTTTCTTT.

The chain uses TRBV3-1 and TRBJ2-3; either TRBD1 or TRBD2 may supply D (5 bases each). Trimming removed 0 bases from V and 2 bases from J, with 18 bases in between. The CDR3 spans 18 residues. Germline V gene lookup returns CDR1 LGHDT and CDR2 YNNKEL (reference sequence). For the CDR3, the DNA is TGTGCCAGCAGCCAAGATATCGTGTGGGGACCACTCACAGATACGCAGTATTTT. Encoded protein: CASSQDIVWGPLTDTQYF.

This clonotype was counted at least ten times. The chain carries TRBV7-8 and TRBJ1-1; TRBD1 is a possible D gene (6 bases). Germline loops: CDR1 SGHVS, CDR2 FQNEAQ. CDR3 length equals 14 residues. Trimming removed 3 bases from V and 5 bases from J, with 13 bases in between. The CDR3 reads CASSLTGGQTEAFF. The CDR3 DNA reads TGTGCCAGCAGCTTGACAGGAGGGCAAACTGAAGCTTTCTTT. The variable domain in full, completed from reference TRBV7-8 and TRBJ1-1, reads GAGVSQSPRYKVAKRGQDVALRCDPISGHVSLFWYQQALGQGPEFLTYFQNEAQLDKSGLPSDRFFAERPEGSVSTLKIQRTQQEDSAVYLCASSLTGGQTEAFFGQGTRLTVV.

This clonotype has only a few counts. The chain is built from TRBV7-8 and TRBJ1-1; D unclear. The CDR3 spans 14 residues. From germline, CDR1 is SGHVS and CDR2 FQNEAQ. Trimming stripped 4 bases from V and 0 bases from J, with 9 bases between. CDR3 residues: CASSSLGVNTEAFF. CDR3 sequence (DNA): TGTGCCAGCAGCTCGTTGGGAGTGAACACTGAAGCTTTCTTT.

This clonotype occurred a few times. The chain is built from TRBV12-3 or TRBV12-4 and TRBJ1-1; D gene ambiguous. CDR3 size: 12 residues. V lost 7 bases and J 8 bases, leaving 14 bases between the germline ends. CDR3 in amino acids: CASTPGPSEAFF. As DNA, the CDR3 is TGTGCCAGCACCCCAGGACCCTCAGAAGCTTTCTTT.

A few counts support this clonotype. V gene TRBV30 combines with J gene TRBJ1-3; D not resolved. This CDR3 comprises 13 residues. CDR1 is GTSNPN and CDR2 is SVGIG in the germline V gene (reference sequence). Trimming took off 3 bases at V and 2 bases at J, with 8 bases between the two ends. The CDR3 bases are TGTGCCTGGAGGTGGGCCGCTGGAAACACCATATATTTT. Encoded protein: CAWRWAAGNTIYF.

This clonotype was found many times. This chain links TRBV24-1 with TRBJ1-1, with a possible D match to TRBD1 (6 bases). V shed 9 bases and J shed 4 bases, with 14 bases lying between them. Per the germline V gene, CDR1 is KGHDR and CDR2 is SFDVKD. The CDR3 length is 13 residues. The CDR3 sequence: CATRMTGSTEAFF. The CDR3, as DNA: TGTGCCACCCGTATGACAGGAAGCACTGAAGCTTTCTTT.

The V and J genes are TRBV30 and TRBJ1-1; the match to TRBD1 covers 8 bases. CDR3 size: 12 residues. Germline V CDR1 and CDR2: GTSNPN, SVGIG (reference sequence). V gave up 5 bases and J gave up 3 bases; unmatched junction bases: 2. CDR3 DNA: TGTGCCTGGGGACAGGGACACACTGAAGCTTTCTTT. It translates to CAWGQGHTEAFF.

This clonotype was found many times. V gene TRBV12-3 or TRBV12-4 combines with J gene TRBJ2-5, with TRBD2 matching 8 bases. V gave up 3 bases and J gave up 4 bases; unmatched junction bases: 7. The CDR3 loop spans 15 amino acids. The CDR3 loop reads CASSFGAGAGETQYF. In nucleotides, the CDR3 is TGTGCCAGCAGTTTTGGAGCGGGGGCGGGAGAGACCCAGTACTTC.

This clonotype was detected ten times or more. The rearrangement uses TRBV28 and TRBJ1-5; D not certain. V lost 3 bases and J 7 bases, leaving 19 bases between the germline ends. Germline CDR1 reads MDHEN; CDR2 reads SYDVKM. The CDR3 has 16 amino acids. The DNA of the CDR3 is TGTGCCAGCAGTTTTGCCGGGCCCCTTGGTGGACAGCCCCAGCATTTT. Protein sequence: CASSFAGPLGGQPQHF.

The CDR3 nucleotides read TGTGCCAGCAGTCTGACAGCCTGGGGCACTGAAGCTTTCTTT. It translates to CASSLTAWGTEAFF. The chain employs TRBV12-3 or TRBV12-4 and TRBJ1-1; D perhaps matches TRBD1 (5 bases). V was cut by 5 bases and J by 4 bases, with 14 bases left in between. This CDR3 has 14 amino acids.